This T cell receptor beta chain was found in a study of diagnostic markers for celiac disease. From germline, CDR1 is SGHTA and CDR2 FQGNSA. The CDR3 length is 13 residues. TCRdb reprocessed the reads and keeps a single row for each CDR3 protein, giving no DNA. This repertoire includes several thousand distinct CDR3 sequences. This chain uses TRBV7-2 with TRBJ2-2. Sequencing used either unsorted cells or a sorted T cell fraction (not recorded which). The source is a human donor. This table probably holds off-target reads from a library built for another chain. CDR3 amino acids: CASTLFFTGELFF.